The clone carrying this T cell receptor beta chain is a singleton in its sample. Its matching antigen is unknown. This table comes from immunoSEQ multiplex PCR, and its TCRdb copy is limited to in-frame clones, with some not included. The profile shows about 23,000 clones, about 76% of them singletons. The entry originates in a study of vaccination effects on CD4 cells after COVID-19. The CDR3 runs 14 residues. CDR1 is KGHSH and CDR2 is LQKENI in the germline V gene. Trimming took off 3 bases at V and 0 bases at J, with 8 bases between the two ends. ViraFEST used viral peptide pools to expand antigen-specific CD4+ T cells before sequencing. Culture lasted over 9 days before CD4+ T cell isolation. No vaccinee had earlier SARS-CoV-2 infection, and nucleocapsid antibodies were negative.

The sample here was CD4+ T cells from PBMCs cultured with SARS-CoV-2 spike peptides, taken before COVID-19 vaccination. This receptor was obtained from a human donor who received a COVID-19 vaccine. The gene calls are TRBV18 and TRBJ1-1; D is perhaps TRBD1 (5 bases). Written as DNA, the CDR3 is TGTGCCAGCTCACCCCGACAGATGAACACTGAAGCTTTCTTT. Translated, it gives CASSPRQMNTEAFF.